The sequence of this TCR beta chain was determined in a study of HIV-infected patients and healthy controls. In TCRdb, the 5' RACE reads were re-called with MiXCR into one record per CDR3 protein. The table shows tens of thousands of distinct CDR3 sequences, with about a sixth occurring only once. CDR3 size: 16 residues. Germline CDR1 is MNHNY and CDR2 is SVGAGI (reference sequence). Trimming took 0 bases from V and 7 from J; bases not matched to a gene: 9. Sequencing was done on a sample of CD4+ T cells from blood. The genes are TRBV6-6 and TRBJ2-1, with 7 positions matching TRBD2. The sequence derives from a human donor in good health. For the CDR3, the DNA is TGTGCCAGCAGTTACTCGTGGGGGAGGGCGGGGAATGAGCAGTTCTTC. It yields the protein CASSYSWGRAGNEQFF.